This section outlines one T cell receptor beta chain sequence together with its context. Its cognate antigen has yet to be identified. One base away there is no much larger clone; base qualities are not given. At the junction V is shortened by 7 bases and J by 8 bases, with 17 bases in between. Spanning cysteine to phenylalanine, the CDR3 consists of 14 amino acids. The read is trimmed to its CDR3 DNA, 42 bases read in frame from base 1. Looking up the germline V gene yields CDR1 SGHTA and CDR2 FQGNSA. The 39 donors, aged 6 to 90 years, were systemically healthy Caucasian individuals from Russia. Ten milliliters of peripheral blood were drawn from each donor into EDTA-treated Vacutainer tubes. Ficoll-Paque density-gradient centrifugation was used to isolate PBMCs, with at least 6 million per sample. Trizol reagent was used to extract total RNA from PBMCs, with at least 5 micrograms per sample. Naive CD45RAhigh/CD27high T cell percentages were measured by flow cytometry on a PBMC aliquot from every donor.

The data stem from a study of blood T cells in healthy people across ages (dated by TCRdb to the mid-2010s). Context from the whole study: Template switching captured roughly one uniquely barcoded TCR beta cDNA molecule per two T cells in model experiments. The study measured age-related changes in TCR beta repertoire diversity using deep sequencing normalized with unique cDNA molecular identifiers. The donors were divided into four age groups: young (average around 15 years), middle-aged (approximately 39), aged (approximately 62) and long-lived (roughly 82). To avoid experimental bias, donors of different ages were randomly spread across the sequencing lanes. Two additional independent replicas of 1 million unique cDNA reads from the same blood draw were analyzed for two donors (one aged 18 to 30 and one aged 80 or older).

The receptor library was made with 5' RACE. Sequencing was carried out with an Illumina HiSeq 2500. The second PCR ran for about 7 to 11 cycles and used a J-beta primer mix along with a sample-barcoded 5' primer. Each TCR beta cDNA molecule received a unique molecular identifier from a template-switch 5' adaptor carrying 12 random nucleotides. At least 2.5 million CDR3-containing paired-end reads were obtained from each sample. The Mint cDNA synthesis kit, primed by a TRBC-specific oligonucleotide, was used to synthesize first-strand cDNA from all RNA. After uracil-DNA glycosylase treatment, a first 18-cycle PCR used universal primers M1SS and BC2_uni_R on all cDNA. Per the source publication's procedure: For normalization, 1 million high-quality reads were randomly selected from each sample, with every read carrying a distinct molecular identifier. Instead of being binned into consensus sequences, reads with shared molecular identifiers were discarded. MiTCR, with a Q25 quality threshold and the strictest error-elimination algorithm, was used for CDR3 identification, clonotype clustering and error correction. A nonparametric unseen species model using Euler transformation provided a lower-bound estimate of total TCR beta diversity. TCRdb's own reprocessing of the public reads used fastp at Q25 and MiXCR and kept productive beta chains. Rows with a matching CDR3 protein are joined into one entry that keeps the most common DNA and genes. These V and J calls derive from TCRdb rather than the authors' analysis. The sample profile shows some 1.5 million distinct CDR3 sequences; about 30% of them were found once. The ten largest clones capture about 8% of the sample.

Overall results and qualifications from the work: Because profiling used bulk unsorted PBMCs, naive and antigen-experienced compartments could not be compared conclusively. Because the CMV infection status of the donors was unknown, age-related changes in expanded clonotypes may potentially have been confounded. Estimates of total diversity based on one million sequenced T cells were considered lower bounds and underestimates. Observed TCR beta diversity per million T cells fell roughly linearly with age, and a significant reduction was already apparent by age roughly 40. The percentage of naive T cells measured by flow cytometry correlated strongly with observed TCR beta diversity. Compared with the aged group, the long-lived group had more naive CD4+ T cells, fewer expanded clones and increased TCR diversity, suggesting age selection.

Sample: blood. Recombination joined TRBV7-2 with TRBJ1-4; 6 matching bases give a weak D call of TRBD1. This clonotype was obtained from a woman aged 25 to 39 in good health. The CDR3 loop reads CASNPGGAREKLFF. The bases are TGTGCCAGCAACCCCGGGGGGGCACGGGAAAAACTGTTTTTT.